These 9 T cell receptor beta chains were all obtained from the same sample, sequenced in a study of blood T cell repertoires in COVID-19. TCRdb keeps only in-frame clones here, not all; method: immunoSEQ multiplex PCR. The profile covers a few hundred thousand clones, with 85% to 90% appearing a single time and 3.7% taken by the ten largest. The specimen sequenced was peripheral blood. Every receptor here comes from a woman aged 40 to 55 with acute or convalescent COVID-19.

This chain joins TRBV30 and TRBJ1-2; 8 nucleotides match TRBD1. In germline, CDR1 is GTSNPN, CDR2 SVGIG (reference sequence). The CDR3 consists of 17 residues. V shed 5 bases and J 3 bases; nucleotides not matched to a gene: 17. CDR3 nucleotide sequence: TGTGCCTGGTCACAGGGGGATATCCTTGACGTTTACTATGGCTACACCTTC. It translates to CAWSQGDILDVYYGYTF.

This chain links TRBV5-1 with TRBJ1-1; D call uncertain. Germline assignment: CDR1 SGHRS and CDR2 YFSETQ. The CDR3 extends over 14 amino acids. The germline V and J ends were trimmed by 4 bases and 1 base, with 11 bases remaining between them. CDR3: CASSTLQENTEAFF. The CDR3 DNA reads TGCGCCAGCAGCACGTTACAAGAGAACACTGAAGCTTTCTTT.

The V gene is TRBV7-9, the J gene TRBJ1-1; no definite D call. Germline lookup yields CDR1 SEHNR and CDR2 FQNEAQ (reference sequence). The CDR3 is 14 amino acids. Trimming left V 1 base short and J 4 bases short, with 10 bases between. For the CDR3, the DNA is TGTGCCAGCAGCTTAGATGCGGTTGCCACTGAAGCTTTCTTT. This translates into CASSLDAVATEAFF.

The chain employs TRBV4-1 and TRBJ2-3; TRBD2 agrees at 8 bases. Unmatched junction bases numbered 8, after V lost 1 base and J lost 2 bases. Germline V CDR1 and CDR2: MGHRA, YSYEKL. The CDR3 covers 17 residues. CDR3 DNA: TGCGCCAGCAGCCAAGTAGGGCGGGGGGCCTACACAGATACGCAGTATTTT. It translates to CASSQVGRGAYTDTQYF.

This rearrangement joins TRBV21-1 to TRBJ2-5; the table's D call of TRBD2 was not tested on the DNA. TRBV21-1 is an annotated pseudogene. This CDR3 has 9 residues. In DNA form, the CDR3 reads TGTGCCAGCCTTGAGACCCAGTACTTC. Encoded protein: CASLETQYF.

This chain uses TRBV5-1 with TRBJ1-1, with D possibly TRBD1 on 6 matching bases. The CDR3 consists of 13 residues. Trimming cost V 3 bases and J 6 bases, with 12 bases left between them. Germline V gene lookup returns CDR1 SGHRS and CDR2 YFSETQ. CDR3: CASSSTGSAEAFF. CDR3 DNA sequence: TGCGCCAGCAGCTCAACAGGGAGTGCTGAAGCTTTCTTT.

The rearrangement uses TRBV7-2 and TRBJ2-3; D is undetermined. The V and J ends lost 5 bases and 2 bases respectively, with 17 bases between them. The CDR3 covers 16 residues. The germline V gene has CDR1 SGHTA and CDR2 FQGNSA. CDR3 bases: TGTGCCAGCAGCCCGGCCAGGCGCCTCTCCACAGATACGCAGTATTTT. Translating gives CASSPARRLSTDTQYF.

The rearrangement links TRBV18 to TRBJ2-7; TRBD1 matches 8 bases. CDR1 and CDR2 from the germline V gene are KGHSH and LQKENI. The V gene end was trimmed by 6 bases and the J gene end by 4 bases; junction bases not matched to a gene: 14. The CDR3 length is 16 residues. CDR3 nucleotides: TGTGCCAGCTCTCCAGGGGACCCCAGGACAGGGTACGAGCAGTACGTC. Encoded protein: CASSPGDPRTGYEQYV.

The chain is built from TRBV3-1 (or the pseudogene TRBV3-2) and TRBJ2-5; no clear D. The CDR3 length is 12 residues. V lost 3 bases and J 4 bases, leaving 6 bases between the germline ends. Germline values: CDR1 LGHDT, CDR2 YNNKEL (reference sequence). Here the CDR3 DNA reads TGTGCCAGCAGCCAGCCCGGAGAGACCCAGTACTTC. It translates to CASSQPGETQYF.